This T cell receptor beta chain was sequenced for a study of OX40 agonist ivuxolimab in advanced cancers. Trimming at V came to 5 bases and at J to 2 bases, leaving 6 bases not matched to a gene. This CDR3 has 16 residues. Germline V CDR1 and CDR2: LNHDA, SQIVND (reference sequence). Data came from immunoSEQ multiplex PCR; TCRdb stores just in-frame clones and leaves some out. Of 13,000 to 15,000 clones listed, approximately 87% were seen once; the top ten hold 5.5% to 8%. Sequenced here: CD4+ or CD8+ T cells sorted from blood, sampled in a trial of the OX40 agonist ivuxolimab. V usage is TRBV19 and J usage is TRBJ2-3, with TRBD2 matching 11 bases. The receptor was derived from an adult with an advanced solid tumor such as melanoma, head and neck, liver or kidney cancer. The CDR3 loop is CASSQTSGGATDTQYF. In nucleotides, the CDR3 is TGTGCCAGTAGTCAAACTAGCGGGGGCGCCACAGATACGCAGTATTTT.